Here is one TCR beta chain with its context. Its antigen is unknown. These data are taken from a study of beta chain features in type 1 diabetes. General study results and limits: There were fewer insertions and more deletions at the VDJ junctions of type 1 diabetes patients.

The CDR3 sequence is 13 residues long. Germline trimming cut 7 bases from V and 5 bases from J; bases unmatched to any gene: 7. The germline V gene has CDR1 WSHSY and CDR2 SAAADI. Expressed TCRB transcripts were sequenced because the entire RNA isolate underwent reverse transcription. The data were produced by immunoSEQ multiplex PCR, yet TCRdb's version contains in-frame clones alone and is incomplete. This sample has about 240,000 clones; less than 35% occur once, and the top ten carry 3.5% to 4.5%. Sorting that relied on CD45RO/CCR7/CD25/CD127/CD95/CD27 yielded CD4+ naive, central memory, regulatory and stem cell-like memory cells.

This chain joins TRBV10-2 and TRBJ2-7; 8 nucleotides align to TRBD1. The specimen was central memory CD4+ T cells from blood. The receptor was isolated from a man younger than 45 in good health. The CDR3, as DNA: TGCGCCAGCAAGTCGACAGGGGTTGACGAGCAGTACTTC. This codes for CASKSTGVDEQYF.